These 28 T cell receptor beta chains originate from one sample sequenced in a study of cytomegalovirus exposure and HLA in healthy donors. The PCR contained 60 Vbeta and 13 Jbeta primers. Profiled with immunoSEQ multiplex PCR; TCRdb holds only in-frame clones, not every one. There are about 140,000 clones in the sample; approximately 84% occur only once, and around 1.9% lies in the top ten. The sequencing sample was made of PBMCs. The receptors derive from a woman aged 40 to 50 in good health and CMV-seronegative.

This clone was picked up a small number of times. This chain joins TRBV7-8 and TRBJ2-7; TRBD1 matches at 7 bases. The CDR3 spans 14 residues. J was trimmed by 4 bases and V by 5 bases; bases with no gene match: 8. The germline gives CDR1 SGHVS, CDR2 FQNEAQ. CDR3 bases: TGTGCCAGCAGCCGAAATCAGGGGGTTTACGAGCAGTACTTC. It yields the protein CASSRNQGVYEQYF.

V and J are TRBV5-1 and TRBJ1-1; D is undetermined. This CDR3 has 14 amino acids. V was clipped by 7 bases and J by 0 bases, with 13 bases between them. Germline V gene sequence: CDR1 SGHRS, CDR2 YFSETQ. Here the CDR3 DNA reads TGCGCCAGCGAGTCACAGCTCATGAACACTGAAGCTTTCTTT. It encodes CASESQLMNTEAFF.

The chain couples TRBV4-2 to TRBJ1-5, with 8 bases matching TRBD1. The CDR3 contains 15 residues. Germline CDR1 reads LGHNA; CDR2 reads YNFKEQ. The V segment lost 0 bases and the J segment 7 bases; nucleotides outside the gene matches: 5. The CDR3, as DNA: TGTGCCAGCAGCCAAGATCAGGCAGGGGGCCAGCCCCAGCATTTT. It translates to CASSQDQAGGQPQHF.

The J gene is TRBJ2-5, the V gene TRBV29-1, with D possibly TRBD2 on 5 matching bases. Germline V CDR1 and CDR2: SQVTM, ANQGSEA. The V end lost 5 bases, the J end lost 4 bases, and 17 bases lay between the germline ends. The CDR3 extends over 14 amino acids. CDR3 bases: TGCAGCGTTTTGAGGGAACCATGGGGAGAGACCCAGTACTTC. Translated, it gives CSVLREPWGETQYF.

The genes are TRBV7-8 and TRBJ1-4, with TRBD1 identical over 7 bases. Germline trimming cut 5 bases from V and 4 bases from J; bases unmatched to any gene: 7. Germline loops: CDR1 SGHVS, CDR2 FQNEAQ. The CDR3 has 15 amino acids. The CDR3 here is CASSPRRGRNEKLFF. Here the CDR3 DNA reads TGTGCCAGCAGCCCCCGTAGGGGGCGTAATGAAAAACTGTTTTTT.

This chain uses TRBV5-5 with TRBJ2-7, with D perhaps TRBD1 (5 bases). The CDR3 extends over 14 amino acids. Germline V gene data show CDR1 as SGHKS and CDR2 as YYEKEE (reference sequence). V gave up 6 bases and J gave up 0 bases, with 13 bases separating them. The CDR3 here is CASTPTVSSYEQYF. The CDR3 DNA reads TGTGCCAGCACCCCGACAGTAAGCTCCTACGAGCAGTACTTC.

The CDR3 loop is CASSQSPRSNTEAFF. The CDR3 DNA follows: TGTGCCAGCAGTCAAAGCCCGAGGAGCAACACTGAAGCTTTCTTT. This chain connects TRBV5-6 to TRBJ1-1; D is undetermined. CDR3 length: 15 residues. V lost 5 bases and J 2 bases, leaving 16 bases between the germline ends. The germline V gene encodes CDR1 SGHDT and CDR2 YYEEEE.

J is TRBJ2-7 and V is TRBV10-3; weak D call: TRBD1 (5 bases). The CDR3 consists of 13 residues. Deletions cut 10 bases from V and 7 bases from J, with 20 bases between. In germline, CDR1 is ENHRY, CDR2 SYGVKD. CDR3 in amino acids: CATNPAGSEEQYF. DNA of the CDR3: TGTGCCACCAACCCAGCAGGGTCGGAGGAGCAGTACTTC.

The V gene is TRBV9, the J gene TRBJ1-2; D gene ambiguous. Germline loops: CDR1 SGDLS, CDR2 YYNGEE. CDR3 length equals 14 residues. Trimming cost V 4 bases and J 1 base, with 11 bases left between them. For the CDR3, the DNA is TGTGCCAGCAGCCTCAGGTCGGATAACTATGGCTACACCTTC. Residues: CASSLRSDNYGYTF.

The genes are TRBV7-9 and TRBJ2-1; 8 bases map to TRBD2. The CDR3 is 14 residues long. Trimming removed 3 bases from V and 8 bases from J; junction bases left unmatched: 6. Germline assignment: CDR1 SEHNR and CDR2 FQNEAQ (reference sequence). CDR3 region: CASSFPGLGDEQFF. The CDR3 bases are TGTGCCAGCAGCTTCCCGGGACTAGGGGATGAGCAGTTCTTC.

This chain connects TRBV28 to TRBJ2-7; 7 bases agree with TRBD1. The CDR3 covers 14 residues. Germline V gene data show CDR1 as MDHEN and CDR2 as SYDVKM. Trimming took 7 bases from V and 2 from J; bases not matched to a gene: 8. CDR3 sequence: CASTRQGQPYEQYF. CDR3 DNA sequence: TGTGCCAGCACTCGACAGGGACAACCCTACGAGCAGTACTTC.

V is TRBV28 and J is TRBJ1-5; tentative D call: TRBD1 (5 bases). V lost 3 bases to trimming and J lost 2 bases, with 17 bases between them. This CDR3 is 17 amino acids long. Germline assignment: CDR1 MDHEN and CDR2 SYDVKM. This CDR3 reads CASSFMTVKPGNQPQHF. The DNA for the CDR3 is TGTGCCAGCAGTTTTATGACAGTTAAGCCTGGCAATCAGCCCCAGCATTTT. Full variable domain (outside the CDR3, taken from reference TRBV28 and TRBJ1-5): DVKVTQSSRYLVKRTGEKVFLECVQDMDHENMFWYRQDPGLGLRLIYFSYDVKMKEKGDIPEGYSVSREKKERFSLILESASTNQTSMYLCASSFMTVKPGNQPQHFGDGTRLSIL.

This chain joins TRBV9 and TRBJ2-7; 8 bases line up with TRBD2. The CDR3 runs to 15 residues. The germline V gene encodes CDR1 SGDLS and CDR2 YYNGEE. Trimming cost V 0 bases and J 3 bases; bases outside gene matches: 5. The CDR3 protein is CASSVEDAGGYEQYF. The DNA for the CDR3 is TGTGCCAGCAGCGTAGAAGATGCGGGAGGCTACGAGCAGTACTTC. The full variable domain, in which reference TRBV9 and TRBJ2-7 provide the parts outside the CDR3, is DSGVTQTPKHLITATGQRVTLRCSPRSGDLSVYWYQQSLDQGLQFLIQYYNGEERAKGNILERFSAQQFPDLHSELNLSSLELGDSALYFCASSVEDAGGYEQYFGPGTRLTVT.

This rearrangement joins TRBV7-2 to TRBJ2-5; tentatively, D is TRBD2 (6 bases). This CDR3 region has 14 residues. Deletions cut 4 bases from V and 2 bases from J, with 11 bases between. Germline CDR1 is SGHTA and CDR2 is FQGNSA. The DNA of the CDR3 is TGTGCCAGCAGCTGGGTAGCGGATCAAGAGACCCAGTACTTC. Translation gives CASSWVADQETQYF.

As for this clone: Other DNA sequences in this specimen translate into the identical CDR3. The CDR3 loop reads CASSIRGRSTDTQYF. For the CDR3, the DNA is TGTGCCAGCAGCATCAGGGGGCGTAGCACAGATACGCAGTATTTT. This chain links TRBV9 with TRBJ2-3; 8 bases align to TRBD1. Germline V gives CDR1 SGDLS, CDR2 YYNGEE. Germline trimming cut 4 bases from V and 0 bases from J; bases unmatched to any gene: 4. The CDR3 is made up of 15 amino acids.

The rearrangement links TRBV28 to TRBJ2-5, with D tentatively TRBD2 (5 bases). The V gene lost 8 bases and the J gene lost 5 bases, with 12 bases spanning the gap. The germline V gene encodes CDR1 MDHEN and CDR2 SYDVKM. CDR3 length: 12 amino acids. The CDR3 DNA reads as TGTGCCAGCCATAGAGGGCTCGAGACCCAGTACTTC. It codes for CASHRGLETQYF.

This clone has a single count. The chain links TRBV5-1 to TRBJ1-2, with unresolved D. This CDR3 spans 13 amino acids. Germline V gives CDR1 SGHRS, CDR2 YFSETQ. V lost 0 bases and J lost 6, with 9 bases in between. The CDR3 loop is CASSLATLDGYTF. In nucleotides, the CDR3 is TGCGCCAGCAGCTTGGCCACTTTAGATGGCTACACCTTC.

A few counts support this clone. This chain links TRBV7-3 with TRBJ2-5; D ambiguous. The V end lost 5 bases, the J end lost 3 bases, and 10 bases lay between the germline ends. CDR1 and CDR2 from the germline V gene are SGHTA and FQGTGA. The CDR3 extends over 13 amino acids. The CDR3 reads CASSENHKETQYF. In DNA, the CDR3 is TGTGCCAGCAGCGAAAACCACAAAGAGACCCAGTACTTC. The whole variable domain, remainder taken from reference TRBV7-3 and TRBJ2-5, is GAGVSQTPSNKVTEKGKYVELRCDPISGHTALYWYRQSLGQGPEFLIYFQGTGAADDSGLPNDRFFAVRPEGSVSTLKIQRTERGDSAVYLCASSENHKETQYFGPGTRLLVL.

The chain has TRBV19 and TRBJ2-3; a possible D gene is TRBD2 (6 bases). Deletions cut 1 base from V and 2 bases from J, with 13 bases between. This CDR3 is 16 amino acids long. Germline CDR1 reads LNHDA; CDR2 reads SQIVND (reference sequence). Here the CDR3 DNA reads TGTGCCAGTAGTATAGGGGGCGGGAAGGTCACAGATACGCAGTATTTT. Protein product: CASSIGGGKVTDTQYF.

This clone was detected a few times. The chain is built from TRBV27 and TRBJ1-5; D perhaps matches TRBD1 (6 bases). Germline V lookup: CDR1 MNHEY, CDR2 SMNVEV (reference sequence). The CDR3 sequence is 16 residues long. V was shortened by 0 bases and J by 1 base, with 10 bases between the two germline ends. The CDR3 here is CASSLSDSRSNQPQHF. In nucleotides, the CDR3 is TGTGCCAGCAGTTTATCGGACAGTAGAAGCAATCAGCCCCAGCATTTT.

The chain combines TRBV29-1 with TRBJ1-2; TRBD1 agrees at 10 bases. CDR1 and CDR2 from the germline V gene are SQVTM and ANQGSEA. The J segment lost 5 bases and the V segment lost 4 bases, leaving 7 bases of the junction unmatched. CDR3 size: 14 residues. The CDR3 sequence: CSVGQGAFWYGYTF. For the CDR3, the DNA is TGCAGCGTTGGACAGGGGGCCTTCTGGTATGGCTACACCTTC.

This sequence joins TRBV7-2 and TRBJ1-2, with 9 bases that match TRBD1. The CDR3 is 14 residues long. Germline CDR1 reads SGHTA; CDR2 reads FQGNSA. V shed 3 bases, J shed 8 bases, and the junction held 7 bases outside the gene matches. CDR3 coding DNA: TGTGCCAGCAGCTTTCGGGGACAGGGTTTAGGCTACACCTTC. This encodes CASSFRGQGLGYTF. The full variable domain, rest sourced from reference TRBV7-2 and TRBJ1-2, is GAGVSQSPSNKVTEKGKDVELRCDPISGHTALYWYRQSLGQGLEFLIYFQGNSAPDKSGLPSDRFSAERTGGSVSTLTIQRTQQEDSAVYLCASSFRGQGLGYTFGSGTRLTVV.

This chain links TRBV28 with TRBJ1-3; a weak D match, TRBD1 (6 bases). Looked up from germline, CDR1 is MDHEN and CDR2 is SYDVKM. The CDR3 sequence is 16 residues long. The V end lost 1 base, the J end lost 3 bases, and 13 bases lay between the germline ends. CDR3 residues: CASSLYSGVYGNTIYF. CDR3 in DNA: TGTGCCAGCAGTTTATACTCAGGGGTCTATGGAAACACCATATATTTT.

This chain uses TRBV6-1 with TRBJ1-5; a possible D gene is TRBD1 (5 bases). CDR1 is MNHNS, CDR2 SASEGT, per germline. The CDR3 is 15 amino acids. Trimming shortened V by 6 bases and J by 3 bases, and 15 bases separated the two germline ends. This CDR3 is CASSRYTGINQPQHF. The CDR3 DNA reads TGTGCCAGCAGCCGATACACAGGAATCAATCAGCCCCAGCATTTT.

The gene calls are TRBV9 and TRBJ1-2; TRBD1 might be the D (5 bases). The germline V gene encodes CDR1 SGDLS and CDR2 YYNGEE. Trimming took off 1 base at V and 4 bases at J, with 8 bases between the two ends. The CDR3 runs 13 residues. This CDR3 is CASSVSGLYGYTF. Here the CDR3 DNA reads TGTGCCAGCAGCGTATCAGGGCTCTATGGCTACACCTTC.

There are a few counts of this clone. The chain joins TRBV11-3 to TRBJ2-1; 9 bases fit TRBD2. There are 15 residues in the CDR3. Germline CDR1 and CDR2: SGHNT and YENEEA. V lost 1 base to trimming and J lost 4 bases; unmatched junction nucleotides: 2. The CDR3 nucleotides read TGTGCCAGCAGCTTAGGGACTAGCGCGTACAATGAGCAGTTCTTC. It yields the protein CASSLGTSAYNEQFF. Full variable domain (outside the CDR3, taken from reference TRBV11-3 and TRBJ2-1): EAGVVQSPRYKIIEKKQPVAFWCNPISGHNTLYWYLQNLGQGPELLIRYENEEAVDDSQLPKDRFSAERLKGVDSTLKIQPAELGDSAVYLCASSLGTSAYNEQFFGPGTRLTVL.

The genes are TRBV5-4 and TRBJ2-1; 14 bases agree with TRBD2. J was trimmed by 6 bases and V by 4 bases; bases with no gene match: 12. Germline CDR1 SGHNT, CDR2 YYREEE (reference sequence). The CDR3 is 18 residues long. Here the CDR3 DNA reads TGTGCCAGCAGCCCTTGGGGGGGGACTAGCGGGAGTATCAATGAGCAGTTCTTC. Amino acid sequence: CASSPWGGTSGSINEQFF. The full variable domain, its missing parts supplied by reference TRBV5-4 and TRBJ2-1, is ETGVTQSPTHLIKTRGQQVTLRCSSQSGHNTVSWYQQALGQGPQFIFQYYREEENGRGNFPPRFSGLQFPNYSSELNVNALELDDSALYLCASSPWGGTSGSINEQFFGPGTRLTVL.

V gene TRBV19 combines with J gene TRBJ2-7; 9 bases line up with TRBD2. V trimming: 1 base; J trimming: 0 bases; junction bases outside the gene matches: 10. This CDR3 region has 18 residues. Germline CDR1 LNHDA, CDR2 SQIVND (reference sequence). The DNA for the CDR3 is TGTGCCAGTAGTATAGGGAGGCGGGAGGGCCTCAACTCCTACGAGCAGTACTTC. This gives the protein CASSIGRREGLNSYEQYF.